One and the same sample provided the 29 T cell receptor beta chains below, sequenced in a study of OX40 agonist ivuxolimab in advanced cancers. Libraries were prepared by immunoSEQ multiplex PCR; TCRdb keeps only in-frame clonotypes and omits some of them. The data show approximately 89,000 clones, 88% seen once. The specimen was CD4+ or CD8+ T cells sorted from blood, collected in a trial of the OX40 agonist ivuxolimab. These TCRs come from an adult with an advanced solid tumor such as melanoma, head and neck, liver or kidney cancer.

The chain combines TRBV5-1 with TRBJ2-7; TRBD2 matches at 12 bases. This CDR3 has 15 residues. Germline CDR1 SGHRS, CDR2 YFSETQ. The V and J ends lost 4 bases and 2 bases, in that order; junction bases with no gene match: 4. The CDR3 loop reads CASSERTSGTYEQYF. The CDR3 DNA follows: TGCGCCAGCAGCGAAAGGACTAGCGGGACCTACGAGCAGTACTTC.

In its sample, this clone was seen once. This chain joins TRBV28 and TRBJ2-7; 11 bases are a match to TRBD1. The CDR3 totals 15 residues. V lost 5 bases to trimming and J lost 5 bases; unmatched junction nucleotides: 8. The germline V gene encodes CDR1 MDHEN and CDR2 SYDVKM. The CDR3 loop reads CASSPGTGGNHEQYF. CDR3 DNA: TGTGCCAGCAGTCCGGGGACAGGGGGAAATCACGAGCAGTACTTC.

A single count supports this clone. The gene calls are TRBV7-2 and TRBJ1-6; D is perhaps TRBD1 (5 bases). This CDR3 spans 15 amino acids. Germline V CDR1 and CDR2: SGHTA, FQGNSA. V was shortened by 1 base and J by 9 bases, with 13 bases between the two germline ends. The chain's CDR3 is CASSLDAGRGSPLHF. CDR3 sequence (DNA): TGTGCCAGCAGCTTAGATGCGGGGCGGGGTTCACCCCTCCACTTT.

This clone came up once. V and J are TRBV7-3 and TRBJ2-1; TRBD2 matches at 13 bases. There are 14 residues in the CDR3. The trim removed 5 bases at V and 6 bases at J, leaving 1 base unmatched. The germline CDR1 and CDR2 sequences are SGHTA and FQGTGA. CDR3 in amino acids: CASSRTSGGNEQFF. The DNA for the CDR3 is TGTGCCAGCAGCCGGACTAGCGGGGGCAATGAGCAGTTCTTC.

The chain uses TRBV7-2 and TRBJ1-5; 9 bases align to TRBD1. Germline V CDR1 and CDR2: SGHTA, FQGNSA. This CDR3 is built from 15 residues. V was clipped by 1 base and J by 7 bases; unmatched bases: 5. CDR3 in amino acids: CASSLEGQGTQPQHF. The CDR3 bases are TGTGCCAGCAGCTTAGAGGGACAGGGTACGCAGCCCCAGCATTTT.

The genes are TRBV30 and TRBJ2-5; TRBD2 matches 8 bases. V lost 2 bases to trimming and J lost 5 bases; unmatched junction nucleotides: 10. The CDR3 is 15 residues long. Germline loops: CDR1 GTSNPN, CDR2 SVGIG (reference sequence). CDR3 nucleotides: TGTGCCTGGAGTCCTAAGCGGGGCGGGGGGGAGACCCAGTACTTC. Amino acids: CAWSPKRGGGETQYF. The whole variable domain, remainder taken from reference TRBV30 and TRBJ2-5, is SQTIHQWPATLVQPVGSPLSLECTVEGTSNPNLYWYRQAAGRGLQLLFYSVGIGQISSEVPQNLSASRPQDRQFILSSKKLLLSDSGFYLCAWSPKRGGGETQYFGPGTRLLVL.

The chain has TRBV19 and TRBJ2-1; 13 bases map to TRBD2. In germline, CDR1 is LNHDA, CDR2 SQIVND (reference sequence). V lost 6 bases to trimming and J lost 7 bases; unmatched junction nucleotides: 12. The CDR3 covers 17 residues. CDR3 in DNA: TGTGCCAGTAGGGGACTAGCGGGGCTCTCTTCGGGAAATGAGCAGTTCTTC. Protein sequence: CASRGLAGLSSGNEQFF.

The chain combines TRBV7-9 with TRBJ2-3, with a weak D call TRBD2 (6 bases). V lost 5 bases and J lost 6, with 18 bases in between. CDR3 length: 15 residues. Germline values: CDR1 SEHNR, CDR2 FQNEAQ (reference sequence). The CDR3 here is CASSVKGPRGDTQYF. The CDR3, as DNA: TGTGCCAGCAGCGTAAAAGGGCCTCGGGGGGATACGCAGTATTTT. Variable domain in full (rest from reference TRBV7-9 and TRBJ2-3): DTGVSQNPRHKITKRGQNVTFRCDPISEHNRLYWYRQTLGQGPEFLTYFQNEAQLEKSRLLSDRFSAERPKGSFSTLEIQRTEQGDSAMYLCASSVKGPRGDTQYFGPGTRLTVL.

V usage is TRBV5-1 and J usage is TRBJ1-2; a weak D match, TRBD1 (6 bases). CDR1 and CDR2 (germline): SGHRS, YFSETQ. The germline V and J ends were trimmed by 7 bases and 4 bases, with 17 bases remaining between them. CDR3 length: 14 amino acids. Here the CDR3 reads CASGIQGILYGYTF. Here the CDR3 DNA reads TGCGCCAGCGGGATACAGGGTATCCTCTATGGCTACACCTTC.

This CDR3 reads CAWRDRGEQFF. CDR3 nucleotides: TGTGCCTGGAGGGACAGGGGTGAGCAGTTCTTC. The chain recombines TRBV30 with TRBJ2-1, with 9 bases identical to TRBD1. The CDR3 runs 11 residues. Germline loops: CDR1 GTSNPN, CDR2 SVGIG (reference sequence). V lost 3 bases to trimming and J lost 9 bases; unmatched junction nucleotides: 0.

The CDR3 here is CASSISHRAETQYF. The CDR3 DNA reads as TGTGCCAGTAGTATAAGCCACAGGGCGGAGACCCAGTACTTC. This chain joins TRBV19 and TRBJ2-5; D possibly corresponds to TRBD1 (6 bases). Trimming removed 2 bases at V and 5 bases at J, with 12 bases between. The CDR3 length is 14 residues. The germline V gene encodes CDR1 LNHDA and CDR2 SQIVND (reference sequence).

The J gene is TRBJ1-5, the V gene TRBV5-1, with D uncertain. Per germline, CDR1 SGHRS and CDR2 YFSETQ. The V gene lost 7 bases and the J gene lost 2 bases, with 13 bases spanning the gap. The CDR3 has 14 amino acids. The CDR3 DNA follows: TGCGCCAGCCCCGTATGGGCGTGCAATCAGCCCCAGCATTTT. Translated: CASPVWACNQPQHF. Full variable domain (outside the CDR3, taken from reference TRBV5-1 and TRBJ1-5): KAGVTQTPRYLIKTRGQQVTLSCSPISGHRSVSWYQQTPGQGLQFLFEYFSETQRNKGNFPGRFSGRQFSNSRSEMNVSTLELGDSALYLCASPVWACNQPQHFGDGTRLSIL.

The CDR3, as DNA: TGCGCCAGCAGCTTGAGGACAGGGAAATACAATGAGCAGTTCTTC. This sequence encodes CASSLRTGKYNEQFF. This chain uses TRBV5-1 with TRBJ2-1, with TRBD1 matching over 8 bases. With V trimmed by 1 base and J by 4 bases, 4 bases remained unmatched. The CDR3 loop spans 15 amino acids. The V gene's germline CDR1 is SGHRS and CDR2 YFSETQ.

CDR3 region: CSVEIVTGPIDEQFF. CDR3 nucleotides: TGCAGCGTTGAAATCGTTACAGGCCCTATCGATGAGCAGTTCTTC. The V call is TRBV29-1, the J call TRBJ2-1; perhaps TRBD1 as D (5 bases). The germline V and J ends were trimmed by 2 bases and 8 bases, with 19 bases remaining between them. The CDR3 runs 15 residues. CDR1 is SQVTM, CDR2 ANQGSEA, per germline.

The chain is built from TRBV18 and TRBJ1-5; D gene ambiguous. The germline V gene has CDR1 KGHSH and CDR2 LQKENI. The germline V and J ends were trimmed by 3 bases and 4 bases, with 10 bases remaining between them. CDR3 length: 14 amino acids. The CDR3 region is CASSPRAANQPQHF. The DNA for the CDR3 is TGTGCCAGCTCACCCCGGGCCGCAAATCAGCCCCAGCATTTT.

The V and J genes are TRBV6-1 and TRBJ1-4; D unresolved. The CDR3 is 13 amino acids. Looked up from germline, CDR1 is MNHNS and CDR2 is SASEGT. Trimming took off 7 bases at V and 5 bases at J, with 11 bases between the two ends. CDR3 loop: CASNQRQNEKLFF. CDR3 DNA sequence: TGTGCCAGCAATCAGCGGCAGAATGAAAAACTGTTTTTT.

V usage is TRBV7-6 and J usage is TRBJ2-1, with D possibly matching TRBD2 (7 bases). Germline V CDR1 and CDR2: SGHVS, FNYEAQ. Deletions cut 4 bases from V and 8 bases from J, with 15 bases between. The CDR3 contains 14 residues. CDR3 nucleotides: TGTGCCAGCAGCTCTCGTACGGGGGGCGATGAGCAGTTCTTC. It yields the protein CASSSRTGGDEQFF. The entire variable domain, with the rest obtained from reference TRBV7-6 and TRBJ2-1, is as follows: GAGVSQSPRYKVTKRGQDVALRCDPISGHVSLYWYRQALGQGPEFLTYFNYEAQQDKSGLPNDRFSAERPEGSISTLTIQRTEQRDSAMYRCASSSRTGGDEQFFGPGTRLTVL.

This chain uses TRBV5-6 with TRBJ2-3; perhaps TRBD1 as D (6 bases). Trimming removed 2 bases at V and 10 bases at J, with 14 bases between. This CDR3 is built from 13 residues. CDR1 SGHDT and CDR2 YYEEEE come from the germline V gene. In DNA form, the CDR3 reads TGTGCCAGCAGCTTCTTACAGGGTTCCCCGCAGTATTTT. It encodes CASSFLQGSPQYF.

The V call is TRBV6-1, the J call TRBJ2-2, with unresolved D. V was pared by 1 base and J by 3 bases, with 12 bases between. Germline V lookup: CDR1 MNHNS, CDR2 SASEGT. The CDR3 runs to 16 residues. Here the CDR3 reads CASSEGSNRYTGELFF. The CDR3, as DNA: TGTGCCAGCAGTGAAGGGTCAAATCGGTACACCGGGGAGCTGTTTTTT.

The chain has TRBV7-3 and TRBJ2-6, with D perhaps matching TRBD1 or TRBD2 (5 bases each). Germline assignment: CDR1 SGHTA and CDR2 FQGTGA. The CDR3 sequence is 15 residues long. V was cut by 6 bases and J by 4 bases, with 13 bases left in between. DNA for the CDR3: TGTGCCAGCAGTTCAGGGACGCGAGGGGCCAACGTCCTGACTTTC. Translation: CASSSGTRGANVLTF.

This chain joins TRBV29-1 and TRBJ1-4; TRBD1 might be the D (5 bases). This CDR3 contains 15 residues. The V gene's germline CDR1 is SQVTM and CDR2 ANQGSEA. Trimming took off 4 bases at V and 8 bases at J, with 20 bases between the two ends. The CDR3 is CSVGYISQDGEKLFF. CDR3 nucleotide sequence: TGCAGCGTTGGTTATATCTCACAGGATGGGGAAAAACTGTTTTTT.

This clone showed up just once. Written as DNA, the CDR3 is TGTGCCAGCAGTTTATCCCCCGGGACCCCGCAGTATTTT. Its protein product is CASSLSPGTPQYF. The rearrangement uses TRBV27 and TRBJ2-3; TRBD1 or TRBD2 may be the D gene (5 bases each). This CDR3 has 13 residues. The V gene lost 0 bases and the J gene lost 10 bases, with 11 bases spanning the gap. Germline assignment: CDR1 MNHEY and CDR2 SMNVEV (reference sequence).

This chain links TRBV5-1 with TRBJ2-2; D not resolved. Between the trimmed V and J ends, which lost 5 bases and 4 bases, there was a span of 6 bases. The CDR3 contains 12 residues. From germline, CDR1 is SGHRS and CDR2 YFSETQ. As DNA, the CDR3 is TGCGCCAGCAGAGCAGGCACCGGGGAGCTGTTTTTT. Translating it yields CASRAGTGELFF. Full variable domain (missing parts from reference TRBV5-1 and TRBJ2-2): KAGVTQTPRYLIKTRGQQVTLSCSPISGHRSVSWYQQTPGQGLQFLFEYFSETQRNKGNFPGRFSGRQFSNSRSEMNVSTLELGDSALYLCASRAGTGELFFGEGSRLTVL.

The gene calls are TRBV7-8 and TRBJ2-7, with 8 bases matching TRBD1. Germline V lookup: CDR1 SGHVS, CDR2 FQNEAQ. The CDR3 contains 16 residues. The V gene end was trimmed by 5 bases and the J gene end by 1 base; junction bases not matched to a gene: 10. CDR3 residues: CASSRTSGQESYEQYF. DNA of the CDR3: TGTGCCAGCAGCCGGACATCGGGACAGGAGTCCTACGAGCAGTACTTC.

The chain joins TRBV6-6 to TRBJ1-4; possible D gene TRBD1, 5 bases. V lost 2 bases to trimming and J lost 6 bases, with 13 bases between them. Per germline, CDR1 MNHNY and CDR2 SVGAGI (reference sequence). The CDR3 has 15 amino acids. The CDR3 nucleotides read TGTGCCAGCAGTTACGGGTCGTGGGGGGATGAAAAACTGTTTTTT. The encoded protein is CASSYGSWGDEKLFF.

CDR3 nucleotide sequence: TGCGCCAGCAGCTTTAGGGCCGGGGTCTTAGGGGAGCTGTTTTTT. This translates into CASSFRAGVLGELFF. The rearrangement links TRBV5-1 to TRBJ2-2, with a tentative D call TRBD2 (5 bases). This CDR3 comprises 15 residues. Trimming left V 2 bases short and J 8 bases short, with 16 bases between. The germline CDR1 and CDR2 sequences are SGHRS and YFSETQ.

CDR3 DNA: TGCGCCAGCCGCGGACAGCAAGAGACCCAGTACTTC. This codes for CASRGQQETQYF. This chain joins TRBV5-1 and TRBJ2-5; D possibly corresponds to TRBD1 (6 bases). Germline V gene data show CDR1 as SGHRS and CDR2 as YFSETQ. The CDR3 has 12 residues. Trimming took 7 bases from V and 2 from J, leaving 9 bases between them. Together with reference TRBV5-1 and TRBJ2-5, the CDR3 gives the full variable domain: KAGVTQTPRYLIKTRGQQVTLSCSPISGHRSVSWYQQTPGQGLQFLFEYFSETQRNKGNFPGRFSGRQFSNSRSEMNVSTLELGDSALYLCASRGQQETQYFGPGTRLLVL.

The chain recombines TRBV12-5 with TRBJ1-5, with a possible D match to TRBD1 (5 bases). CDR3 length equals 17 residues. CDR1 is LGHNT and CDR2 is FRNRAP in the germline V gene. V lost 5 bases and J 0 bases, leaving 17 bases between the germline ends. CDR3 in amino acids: CASGTPRTPLSNQPQHF. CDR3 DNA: TGTGCTAGTGGTACCCCAAGGACACCCCTTAGCAATCAGCCCCAGCATTTT.

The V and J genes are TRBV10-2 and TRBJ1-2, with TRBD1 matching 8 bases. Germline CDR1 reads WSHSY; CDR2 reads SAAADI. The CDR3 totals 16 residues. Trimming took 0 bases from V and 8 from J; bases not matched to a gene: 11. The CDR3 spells CASSESRAAGGRGYTF. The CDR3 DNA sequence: TGCGCCAGCAGTGAGTCCCGAGCGGCAGGGGGCAGGGGCTACACCTTC.